This entry lists 2 T cell receptor beta chains sequenced from one sample in a study of control samples from healthy donors and cancer patients. The method was immunoSEQ multiplex PCR; TCRdb's version includes in-frame clones alone and lacks a portion of them. The sample consists of about 35,000 clones, approximately 93% of them appearing once. Sequencing was performed on PBMCs. These receptor sequences come from a middle-aged man with colorectal cancer.

This chain links TRBV13 with TRBJ1-1; D perhaps matches TRBD1 (5 bases). This CDR3 has 14 amino acids. The V gene's germline CDR1 is PRHDT and CDR2 FYEKMQ (reference sequence). Trimming took 0 bases from V and 1 from J, leaving 6 bases between them. The CDR3: CASSLGTANTEAFF. CDR3 nucleotides: TGTGCCAGCAGCTTAGGGACAGCGAACACTGAAGCTTTCTTT.

The chain couples TRBV2 to TRBJ2-5; D is undetermined. Germline V gene lookup returns CDR1 SNHLY and CDR2 FYNNEI. The CDR3 length is 11 residues. V lost 10 bases, J lost 5 bases, and 11 bases lay in between. CDR3 sequence reads: CATGQTETQYF. The CDR3 DNA sequence: TGTGCCACCGGGCAGACGGAGACCCAGTACTTC.